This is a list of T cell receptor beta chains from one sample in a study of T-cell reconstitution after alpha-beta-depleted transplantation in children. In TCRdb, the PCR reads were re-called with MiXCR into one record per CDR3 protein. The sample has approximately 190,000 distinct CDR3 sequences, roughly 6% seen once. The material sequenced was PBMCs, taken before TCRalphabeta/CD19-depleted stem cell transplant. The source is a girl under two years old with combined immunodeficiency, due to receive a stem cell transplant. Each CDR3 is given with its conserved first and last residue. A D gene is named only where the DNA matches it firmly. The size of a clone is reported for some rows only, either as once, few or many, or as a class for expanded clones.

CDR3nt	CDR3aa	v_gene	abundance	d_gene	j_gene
TGTGCCAGCACTGAGTCGGGGGCCAACGTCCTGACTTTC	CASTESGANVLTF	TRBV25-1	-	-	TRBJ2-6
TGCAGTGCTCGACTGGTCTCTGAGCAGTTCTTC	CSARLVSEQFF	TRBV20-1	many	-	TRBJ2-1
TGTGCCAGCAGCCCCGGACAGGGAGTTCTCAATGAGCAGTTCTTC	CASSPGQGVLNEQFF	TRBV7-8	many	TRBD1	TRBJ2-1
TGCTGTGCTAGAGATTTTGGGGACCCAGGCCCAAATGAGCAGTTCTTC	CCARDFGDPGPNEQFF	TRBV20-1	few	-	TRBJ2-1
TGTGCCAGCAGCTTGCTTAGGAGGGTCGCAGATACGCAGTATTTT	CASSLLRRVADTQYF	TRBV13	many	-	TRBJ2-3
TGTGCCAGCAGCTTAGGCCAGAACGAGCAGTACTTC	CASSLGQNEQYF	TRBV7-9	many	-	TRBJ2-7
TGTGCCAGCAGTCCCCCGGGCGGGGGTAGGTACAATGAGCAGTTCTTC	CASSPPGGGRYNEQFF	TRBV12-3/TRBV12-4	many	TRBD2	TRBJ2-1
TGTGCCAGCAGCGGGTCGGGGGCCAACGTCCTGACTTTC	CASSGSGANVLTF	TRBV11-1	-	-	TRBJ2-6
TGTGCCACCAGTGATTCCTACGGTCAGCCCCAGCATTTT	CATSDSYGQPQHF	TRBV10-3	-	-	TRBJ1-5
TGTGCCTTACAGACGGACCACAATGAGCAGTTCTTC	CALQTDHNEQFF	TRBV30	-	-	TRBJ2-1
TGTGCCAGCAGCCGTACTTTCCTGACTAGCGGGGGGCAGGATGAGCAGTTCTTC	CASSRTFLTSGGQDEQFF	TRBV6-5	many	TRBD2	TRBJ2-1
TGTGCCAGCAGGTTAGACATGATCTATCAGCCCCAGCATTTT	CASRLDMIYQPQHF	TRBV12-3/TRBV12-4	few	-	TRBJ1-5
TGCAGTGCTAGAGACCTTAGGGGCAGTTCAAACAATGAGCAGTTCTTC	CSARDLRGSSNNEQFF	TRBV20-1	many	-	TRBJ2-1
TGTGCCACCGCTGCTAGAGTGCCCACCGGGGAGCTGTTTTTT	CATAARVPTGELFF	TRBV24-1	many	-	TRBJ2-2
TGCAGCGTTGTGTCCGGGGGTTACTATGGCTACACCTTC	CSVVSGGYYGYTF	TRBV29-1	-	-	TRBJ1-2
TGCAGTGCTAGAGATAGCGGGAGCTCCTACGAGCAGTACTTC	CSARDSGSSYEQYF	TRBV20-1	many	TRBD2	TRBJ2-7
TGTGCCAGCAGCCGAATCCTGGGACACCAAGAGACCCAGTACTTC	CASSRILGHQETQYF	TRBV5-5	few	-	TRBJ2-5
TGTGCCAGCAGTGCGGCGGGGTCCTACGAGCAGTACTTC	CASSAAGSYEQYF	TRBV6-1	few	-	TRBJ2-7
TGTGCCACCACTAAGGTTGGCCAGCCCCAGCATTTT	CATTKVGQPQHF	TRBV6-6	many	-	TRBJ1-5
TGCAGCCACCCTGGGGGTGATGCAGGTGAGCAGTTCTTC	CSHPGGDAGEQFF	TRBV29-1	many	-	TRBJ2-1